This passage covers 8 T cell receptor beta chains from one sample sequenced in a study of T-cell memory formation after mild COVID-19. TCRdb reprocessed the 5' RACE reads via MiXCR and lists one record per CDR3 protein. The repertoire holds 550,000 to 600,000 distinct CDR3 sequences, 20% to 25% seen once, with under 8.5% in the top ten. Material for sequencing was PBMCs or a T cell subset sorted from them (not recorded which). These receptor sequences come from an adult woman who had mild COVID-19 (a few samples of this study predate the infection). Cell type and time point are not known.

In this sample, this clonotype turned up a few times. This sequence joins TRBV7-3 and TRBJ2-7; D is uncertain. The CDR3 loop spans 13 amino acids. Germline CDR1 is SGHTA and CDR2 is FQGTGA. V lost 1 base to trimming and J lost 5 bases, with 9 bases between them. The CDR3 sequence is CASSLSPWDEQYF. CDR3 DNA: TGTGCCAGCAGCTTAAGTCCCTGGGACGAGCAGTACTTC.

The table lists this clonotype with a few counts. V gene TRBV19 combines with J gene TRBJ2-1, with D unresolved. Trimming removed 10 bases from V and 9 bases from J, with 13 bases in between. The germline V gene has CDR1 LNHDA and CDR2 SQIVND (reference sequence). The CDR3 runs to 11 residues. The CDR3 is CATRGSVEQFF. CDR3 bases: TGTGCCACCCGCGGAAGCGTTGAGCAGTTCTTC.

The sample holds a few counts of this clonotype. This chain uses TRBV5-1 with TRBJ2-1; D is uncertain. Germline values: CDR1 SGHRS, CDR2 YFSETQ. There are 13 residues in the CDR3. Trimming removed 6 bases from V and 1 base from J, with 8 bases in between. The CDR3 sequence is CASKDTSYNEQFF. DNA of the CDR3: TGCGCCAGCAAAGACACGTCCTACAATGAGCAGTTCTTC. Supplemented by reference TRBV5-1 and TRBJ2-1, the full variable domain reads KAGVTQTPRYLIKTRGQQVTLSCSPISGHRSVSWYQQTPGQGLQFLFEYFSETQRNKGNFPGRFSGRQFSNSRSEMNVSTLELGDSALYLCASKDTSYNEQFFGPGTRLTVL.

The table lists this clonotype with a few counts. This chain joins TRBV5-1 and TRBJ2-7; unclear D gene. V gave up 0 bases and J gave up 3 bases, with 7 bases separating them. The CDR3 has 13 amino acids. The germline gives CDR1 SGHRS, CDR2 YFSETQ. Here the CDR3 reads CASSLVVGYEQYF. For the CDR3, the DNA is TGCGCCAGCAGCTTGGTGGTTGGCTACGAGCAGTACTTC.

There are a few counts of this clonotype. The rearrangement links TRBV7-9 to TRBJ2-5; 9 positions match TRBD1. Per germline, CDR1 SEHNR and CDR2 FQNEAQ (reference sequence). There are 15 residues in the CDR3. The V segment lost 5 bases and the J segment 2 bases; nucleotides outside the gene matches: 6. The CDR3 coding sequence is TGTGCCAGCAGCCGGGCGGACAGGGGTCAAGAGACCCAGTACTTC. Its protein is CASSRADRGQETQYF.

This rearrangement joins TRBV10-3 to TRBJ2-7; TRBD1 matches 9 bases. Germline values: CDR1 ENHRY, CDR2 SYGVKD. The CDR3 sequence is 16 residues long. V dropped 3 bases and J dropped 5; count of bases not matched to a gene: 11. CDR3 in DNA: TGTGCCATCAGTGAATCGACCGGGACAGGGACGGACGAGCAGTACTTC. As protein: CAISESTGTGTDEQYF.

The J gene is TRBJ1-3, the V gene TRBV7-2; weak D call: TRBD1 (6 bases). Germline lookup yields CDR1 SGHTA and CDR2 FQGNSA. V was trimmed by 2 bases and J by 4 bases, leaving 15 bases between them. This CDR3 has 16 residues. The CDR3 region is CASSLSGQRLGNTIYF. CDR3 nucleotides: TGTGCCAGCAGCTTATCCGGACAGAGGCTCGGAAACACCATATATTTT.

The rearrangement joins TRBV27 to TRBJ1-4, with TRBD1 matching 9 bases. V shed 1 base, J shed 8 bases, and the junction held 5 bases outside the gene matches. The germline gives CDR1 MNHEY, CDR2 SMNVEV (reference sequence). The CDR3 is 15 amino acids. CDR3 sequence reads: CASSLLGTGREKLFF. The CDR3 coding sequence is TGTGCCAGCAGTTTATTGGGGACAGGGAGGGAAAAACTGTTTTTT.